The 13 T cell receptor beta chains listed next were all sequenced from one sample in a study of T cell repertoires in cytomegalovirus infection. For these TCRs, the target antigens are not known. TCRdb itself ran the reads through MiXCR, one entry per CDR3 protein. The repertoire has 900,000 to 950,000 distinct CDR3 sequences, about a third of them found once; the top ten carry over 12%. The input for sequencing was cultured CD8+ T cells from PBMCs, taken from culture after CMV antigen stimulation. Receptors were obtained from a human donor in good health (CMV status not recorded). Some clones in this sample may be carry-over from other donors' samples.

This chain uses TRBV28 with TRBJ2-1; unclear D gene. Deletions cut 7 bases from V and 4 bases from J, with 23 bases between. The CDR3 runs to 17 residues. The germline CDR1 and CDR2 sequences are MDHEN and SYDVKM. The CDR3 DNA reads TGTGCCAGCAAGAATCCCGGTCCCACTTCGGCTTACAATGAGCAGTTCTTC. Protein sequence: CASKNPGPTSAYNEQFF.

This chain connects TRBV14 to TRBJ2-7, with 7 bases lining up with TRBD1. Looked up from germline, CDR1 is SGHDN and CDR2 is FVKESK. This CDR3 is built from 13 residues. The CDR3 is CVSSQATGSEQYV. The CDR3 coding sequence is TGTGTCAGCAGCCAAGCGACAGGGAGCGAGCAGTACGTC.

This clonotype was observed a single time. The rearrangement joins TRBV29-1 to TRBJ1-1; D is possibly TRBD1 (6 bases). V lost 4 bases and J lost 1, with 16 bases in between. This CDR3 spans 15 amino acids. The germline V gene encodes CDR1 SQVTM and CDR2 ANQGSEA. DNA for the CDR3: TGCAGCGTTGGAGGGGCGCAGGGGCAGAACACTGAAGCTTTCTTT. Protein product: CSVGGAQGQNTEAFF. Supplemented by reference TRBV29-1 and TRBJ1-1, the full variable domain reads SAVISQKPSRDICQRGTSLTIQCQVDSQVTMMFWYRQQPGQSLTLIATANQGSEATYESGFVIDKFPISRPNLTFSTLTVSNMSPEDSSIYLCSVGGAQGQNTEAFFGQGTRLTVV.

The chain has TRBV15 and TRBJ1-2; possible D gene TRBD1, 5 bases. CDR1 and CDR2 (germline): LNHNV, YYDKDF (reference sequence). Trimming left V 0 bases short and J 6 bases short, with 14 bases between. This CDR3 spans 15 amino acids. The CDR3 bases are TGTGCCACCAGCAGAGATCCTGGGACGGCGGATGGCTACACCTTC. Amino acid sequence: CATSRDPGTADGYTF.

In this sample, this clonotype turned up a few times. This chain connects TRBV20-1 to TRBJ1-2, with TRBD1 as a possible D gene (5 bases). Germline lookup yields CDR1 DFQATT and CDR2 SNEGSKA (reference sequence). This CDR3 has 11 residues. With 3 bases removed from V and 5 bases from J, the gap between germline ends came to 7 bases. The CDR3 sequence: CSARRQYGYTF. In nucleotides, the CDR3 is TGCAGTGCTAGGCGACAGTATGGCTACACCTTC.

The chain has TRBV27 and TRBJ2-3; maybe TRBD1 (5 bases). V was clipped by 6 bases and J by 7 bases, with 20 bases between them. Germline V gene data show CDR1 as MNHEY and CDR2 as SMNVEV (reference sequence). The CDR3 has 15 residues. The CDR3 protein is CASSPRVQSKNTQYF. CDR3 sequence (DNA): TGTGCCAGCAGCCCCAGGGTACAAAGTAAGAATACGCAGTATTTT.

This clonotype was recorded at least ten times. This chain connects TRBV28 to TRBJ1-2; D is ambiguous. This CDR3 has 15 residues. Deletions cut 3 bases from V and 4 bases from J, with 15 bases between. In germline, CDR1 is MDHEN, CDR2 SYDVKM. CDR3 nucleotides: TGTGCCAGCAGTTTGCCCCAAGGCCTGCCCTATGGCTACACCTTC. Its protein product is CASSLPQGLPYGYTF.

The chain combines TRBV4-2 with TRBJ1-6, with D possibly TRBD1 on 6 matching bases. Germline CDR1 reads LGHNA; CDR2 reads YNFKEQ. This CDR3 is built from 17 residues. Trimming removed 7 bases from V and 9 bases from J, with 25 bases in between. The CDR3 DNA follows: TGTGCCAGCAACCCAAGATTGCGGGGGCAGCTAGGTTCACCCCTCCACTTT. Encoded protein: CASNPRLRGQLGSPLHF.

The chain is built from TRBV7-9 and TRBJ1-2, with D perhaps matching TRBD1 (5 bases). With 5 bases removed from V and 3 bases from J, the gap between germline ends came to 19 bases. Per germline, CDR1 SEHNR and CDR2 FQNEAQ (reference sequence). This CDR3 has 16 residues. The CDR3 region is CASSHTRDRFYYGYTF. CDR3 DNA: TGTGCCAGCAGCCATACGCGGGACCGATTTTACTATGGCTACACCTTC.

This clonotype was recorded a few times. The gene calls are TRBV18 and TRBJ2-7, with D possibly TRBD2 on 6 matching bases. The CDR3 runs 12 residues. V shed 0 bases and J shed 7 bases, with 7 bases lying between them. CDR1 KGHSH and CDR2 LQKENI come from the germline V gene. The CDR3 bases are TGTGCCAGCTCACCACCCGGGGGAGAGCAGTACTTC. It encodes CASSPPGGEQYF.

This clonotype has just a few counts. The rearrangement uses TRBV4-1 and TRBJ2-7; 11 nucleotides match TRBD1. The CDR3 covers 15 residues. Trimming cost V 4 bases and J 1 base; bases outside gene matches: 3. Germline V gives CDR1 MGHRA, CDR2 YSYEKL. This CDR3 reads CASSPGQGVSYEQYF. Here the CDR3 DNA reads TGCGCCAGCAGCCCGGGACAGGGGGTATCCTACGAGCAGTACTTC.

The chain links TRBV27 to TRBJ1-5; TRBD1 matches 7 bases. The V gene end was trimmed by 8 bases and the J gene end by 9 bases; junction bases not matched to a gene: 7. This CDR3 comprises 12 residues. Per germline, CDR1 MNHEY and CDR2 SMNVEV (reference sequence). CDR3: CASRQGSGPQHF. The DNA of the CDR3 is TGTGCCAGCCGACAGGGCTCAGGGCCCCAGCATTTT.

This clonotype came up a few times. The chain is built from TRBV6-1 and TRBJ2-6; possibly TRBD2 for D (6 bases). The V gene's germline CDR1 is MNHNS and CDR2 SASEGT. V was cut by 3 bases and J by 4 bases, with 16 bases left in between. This CDR3 contains 17 residues. The CDR3 nucleotides are TGTGCCAGCAGTGACCGGCAGGGAGGATGGGGGGCCAACGTCCTGACTTTC. Translated: CASSDRQGGWGANVLTF.